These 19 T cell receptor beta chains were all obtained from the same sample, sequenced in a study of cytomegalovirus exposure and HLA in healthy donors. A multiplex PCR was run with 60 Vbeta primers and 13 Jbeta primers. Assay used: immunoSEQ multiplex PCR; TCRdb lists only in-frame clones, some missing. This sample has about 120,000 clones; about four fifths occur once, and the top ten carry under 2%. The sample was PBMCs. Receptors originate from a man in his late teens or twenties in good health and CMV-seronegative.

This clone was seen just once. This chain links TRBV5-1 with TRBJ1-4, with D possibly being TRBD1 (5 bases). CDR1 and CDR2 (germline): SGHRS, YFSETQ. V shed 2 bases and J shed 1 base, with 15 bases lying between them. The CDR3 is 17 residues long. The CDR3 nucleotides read TGCGCCAGCAGCTTTCGCCAGGGTGTAGGAACTAATGAAAAACTGTTTTTT. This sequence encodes CASSFRQGVGTNEKLFF.

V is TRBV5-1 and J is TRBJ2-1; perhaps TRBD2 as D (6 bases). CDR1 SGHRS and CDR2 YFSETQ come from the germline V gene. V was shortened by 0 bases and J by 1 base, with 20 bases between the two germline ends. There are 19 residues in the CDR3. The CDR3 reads CASSLAGGFGTASYNEQFF. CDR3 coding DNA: TGCGCCAGCAGCTTGGCCGGGGGATTCGGGACGGCTTCCTACAATGAGCAGTTCTTC.

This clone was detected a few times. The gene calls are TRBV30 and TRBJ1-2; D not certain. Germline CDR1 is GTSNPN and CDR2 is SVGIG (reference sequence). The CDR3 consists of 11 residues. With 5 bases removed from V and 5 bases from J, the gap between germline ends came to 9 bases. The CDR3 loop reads CAWPDKYGYTF. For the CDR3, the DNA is TGTGCCTGGCCTGACAAGTATGGCTACACCTTC.

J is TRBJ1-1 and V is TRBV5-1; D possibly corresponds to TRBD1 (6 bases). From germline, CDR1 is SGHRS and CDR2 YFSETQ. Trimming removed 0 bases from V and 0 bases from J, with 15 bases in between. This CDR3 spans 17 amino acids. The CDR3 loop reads CASSLVSGAGMNTEAFF. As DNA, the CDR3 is TGCGCCAGCAGCTTGGTCTCAGGGGCAGGAATGAACACTGAAGCTTTCTTT.

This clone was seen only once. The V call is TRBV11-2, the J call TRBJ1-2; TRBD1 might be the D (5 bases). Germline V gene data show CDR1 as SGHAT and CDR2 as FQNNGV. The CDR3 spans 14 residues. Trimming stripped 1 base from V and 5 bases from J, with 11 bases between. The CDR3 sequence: CASSLAYGGYGYTF. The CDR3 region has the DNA TGTGCCAGCAGCTTAGCCTACGGGGGGTATGGCTACACCTTC.

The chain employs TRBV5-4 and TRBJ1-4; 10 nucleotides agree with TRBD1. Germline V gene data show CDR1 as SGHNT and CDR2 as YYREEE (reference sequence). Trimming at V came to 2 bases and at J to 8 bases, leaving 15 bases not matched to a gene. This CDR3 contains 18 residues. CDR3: CASSFGDRGVDLGEKLFF. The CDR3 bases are TGTGCCAGCAGCTTTGGGGACAGGGGCGTTGACTTGGGCGAAAAACTGTTTTTT.

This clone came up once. In nucleotides, the CDR3 is TGCGCCAGCAGCTTAGCGGGGGACCACAATGAGCAGTTCTTC. Its protein is CASSLAGDHNEQFF. V gene TRBV5-1 combines with J gene TRBJ2-1; 8 bases map to TRBD2. Germline CDR1 SGHRS, CDR2 YFSETQ. The CDR3 is made up of 14 amino acids. Trimming cost V 2 bases and J 5 bases; bases outside gene matches: 3.

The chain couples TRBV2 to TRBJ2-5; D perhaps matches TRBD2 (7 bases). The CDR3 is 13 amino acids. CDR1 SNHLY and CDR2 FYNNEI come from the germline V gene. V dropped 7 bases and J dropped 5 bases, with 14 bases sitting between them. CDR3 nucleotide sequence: TGTGCCAGCAAGGGGGGGGCGGGGGAGACCCAGTACTTC. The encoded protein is CASKGGAGETQYF.

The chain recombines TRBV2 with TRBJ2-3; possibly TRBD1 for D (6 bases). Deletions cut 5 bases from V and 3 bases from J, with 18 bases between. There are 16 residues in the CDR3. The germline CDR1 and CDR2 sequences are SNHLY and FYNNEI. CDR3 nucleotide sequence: TGTGCCAGCAGTACCACAGGGTGGGAAAGAACAGATACGCAGTATTTT. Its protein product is CASSTTGWERTDTQYF.

In DNA, the CDR3 is TGCGCCAGCAGCTTAACAGGGAGAGGAGACTACGAGCAGTACTTC. Protein product: CASSLTGRGDYEQYF. The chain has TRBV5-1 and TRBJ2-7; possible D gene TRBD1, 6 bases. V was cut by 2 bases and J by 3 bases, with 15 bases left in between. The V gene's germline CDR1 is SGHRS and CDR2 YFSETQ. CDR3 length equals 15 residues.

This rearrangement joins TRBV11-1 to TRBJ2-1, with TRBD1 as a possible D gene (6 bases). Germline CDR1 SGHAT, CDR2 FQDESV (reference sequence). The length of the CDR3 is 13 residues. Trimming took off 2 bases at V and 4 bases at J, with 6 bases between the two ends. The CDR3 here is CASSLQGYNEQFF. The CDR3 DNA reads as TGTGCCAGCAGCTTACAGGGGTACAATGAGCAGTTCTTC. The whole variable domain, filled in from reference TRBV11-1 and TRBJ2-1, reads EAEVAQSPRYKITEKSQAVAFWCDPISGHATLYWYRQILGQGPELLVQFQDESVVDDSQLPKDRFSAERLKGVDSTLKIQPAELGDSAMYLCASSLQGYNEQFFGPGTRLTVL.

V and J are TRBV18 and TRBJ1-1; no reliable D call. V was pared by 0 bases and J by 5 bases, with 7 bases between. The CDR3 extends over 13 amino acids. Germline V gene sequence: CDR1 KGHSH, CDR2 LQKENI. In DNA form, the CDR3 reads TGTGCCAGCTCACCACCGAGTGAAACTGAAGCTTTCTTT. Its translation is CASSPPSETEAFF.

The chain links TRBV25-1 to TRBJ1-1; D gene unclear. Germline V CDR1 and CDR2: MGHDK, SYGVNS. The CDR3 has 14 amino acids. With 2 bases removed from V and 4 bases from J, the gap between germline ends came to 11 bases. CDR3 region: CASSEGPLGTEAFF. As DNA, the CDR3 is TGTGCCAGCAGTGAAGGGCCGTTGGGCACTGAAGCTTTCTTT.

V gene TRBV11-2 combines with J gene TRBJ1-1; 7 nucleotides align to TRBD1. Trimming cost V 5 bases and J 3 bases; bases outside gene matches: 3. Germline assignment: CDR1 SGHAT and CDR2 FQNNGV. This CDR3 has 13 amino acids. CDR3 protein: CASSPRGDTEAFF. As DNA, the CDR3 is TGTGCCAGCAGCCCCAGGGGGGACACTGAAGCTTTCTTT.

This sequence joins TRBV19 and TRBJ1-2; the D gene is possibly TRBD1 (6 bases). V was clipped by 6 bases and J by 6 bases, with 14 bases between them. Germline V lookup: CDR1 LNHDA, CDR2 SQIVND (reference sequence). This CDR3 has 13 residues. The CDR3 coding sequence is TGTGCCAGTAGGAGCCAGGGGTCTGATGGCTACACCTTC. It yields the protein CASRSQGSDGYTF.

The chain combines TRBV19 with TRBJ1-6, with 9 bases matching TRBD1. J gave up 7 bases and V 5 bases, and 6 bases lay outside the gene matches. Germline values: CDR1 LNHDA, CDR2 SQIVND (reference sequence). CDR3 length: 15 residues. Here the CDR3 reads CASSPRQGVNSPLHF. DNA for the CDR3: TGTGCCAGTAGTCCTCGACAGGGGGTAAATTCACCCCTCCACTTT.

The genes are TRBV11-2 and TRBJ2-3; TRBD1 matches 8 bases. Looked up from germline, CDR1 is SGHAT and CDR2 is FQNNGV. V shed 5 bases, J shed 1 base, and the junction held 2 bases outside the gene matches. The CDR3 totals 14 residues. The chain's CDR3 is CASSPQGGTDTQYF. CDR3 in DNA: TGTGCCAGCAGCCCACAGGGGGGCACAGATACGCAGTATTTT.

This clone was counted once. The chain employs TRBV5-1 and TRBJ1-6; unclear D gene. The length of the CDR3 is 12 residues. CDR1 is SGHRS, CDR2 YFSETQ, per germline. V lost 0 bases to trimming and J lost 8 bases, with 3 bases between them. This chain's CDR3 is CASSLADSPLHF. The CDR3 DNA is TGCGCCAGCAGCTTGGCAGATTCACCCCTCCACTTT.

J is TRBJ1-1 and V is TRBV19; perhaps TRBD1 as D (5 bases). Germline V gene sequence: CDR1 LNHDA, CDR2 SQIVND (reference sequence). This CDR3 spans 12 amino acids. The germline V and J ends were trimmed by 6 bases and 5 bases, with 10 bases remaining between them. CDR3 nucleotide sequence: TGTGCCAGTAGCGCAGGGTTAACTGAAGCTTTCTTT. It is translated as CASSAGLTEAFF.